This T cell receptor (beta chain) was documented in a study of OX40 agonist ivuxolimab in advanced cancers. Study-wide background: Cohort: approximately 83% men, mean age about 62, aged about 23 to 79. Three patients, one with hepatocellular carcinoma and two with cutaneous melanoma, achieved partial responses. Previous treatment with anti-PD-1, anti-PD-L1 or anti-CTLA-4 therapy was allowed; 40% had received some.

This table comes from immunoSEQ multiplex PCR, and its TCRdb copy is limited to in-frame clones, with some not included. The sample lists 98,000 or so clones; about 86% were seen once. Exclusion applied to patients with autoimmune disease history or systemic immunosuppression. Germline V gene sequence: CDR1 SGHRS, CDR2 YFSETQ. V lost 3 bases to trimming and J lost 11 bases; unmatched junction nucleotides: 9. The CDR3 sequence is 13 residues long. The receptor's source is an adult with an advanced solid tumor such as melanoma, head and neck, liver or kidney cancer. The V call is TRBV5-1, the J call TRBJ1-1, with 8 bases identical to TRBD1. Source: CD4+ or CD8+ T cells sorted from blood, taken in a trial of the OX40 agonist ivuxolimab. CDR3 in DNA: TGCGCCAGCAGCTGGAGGACAGGGCAGAATGCTTTCTTT. This gives the protein CASSWRTGQNAFF.